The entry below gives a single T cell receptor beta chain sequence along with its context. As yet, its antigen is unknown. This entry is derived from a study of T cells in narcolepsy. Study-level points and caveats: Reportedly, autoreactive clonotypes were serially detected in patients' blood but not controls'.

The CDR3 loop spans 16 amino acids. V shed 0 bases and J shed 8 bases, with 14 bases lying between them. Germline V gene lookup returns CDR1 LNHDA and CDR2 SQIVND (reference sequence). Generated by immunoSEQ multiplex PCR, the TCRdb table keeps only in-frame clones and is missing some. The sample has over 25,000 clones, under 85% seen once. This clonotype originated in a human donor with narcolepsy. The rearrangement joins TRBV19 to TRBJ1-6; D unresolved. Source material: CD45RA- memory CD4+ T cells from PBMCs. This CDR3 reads CASSIDPPGFDSPLHF. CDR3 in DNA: TGTGCCAGTAGTATAGACCCCCCCGGGTTCGATTCACCCCTCCACTTT.